This entry features one T cell receptor (beta chain) sequence. These data come from a study of blood T cell repertoires in COVID-19. In the study overall: Acute and convalescent COVID-19 samples came from the United States, Italy and Spain. Sample material is recorded as cDNA or gDNA derived from T cells, B-cell-depleted T cells, or PBMCs.

Seattle enrolled patients during active infection and tracked them longitudinally. Trimming removed 2 bases at V and 7 bases at J, with 15 bases between. Per germline, CDR1 SGHDT and CDR2 YYEEEE. The length of the CDR3 is 15 residues. Data came from immunoSEQ multiplex PCR; TCRdb stores just in-frame clones and leaves some out. Among 200,000 or so clones listed, just under 90% were seen once. This sequence joins TRBV5-6 and TRBJ1-4; D perhaps matches TRBD1 (5 bases). This receptor was obtained from a man aged 30 to 39 with COVID-19, enrolled during active disease. Sequenced material: peripheral blood. The CDR3 region has the DNA TGTGCCAGCAGCTTCGCTGGGCAGGGATTTGAAAAACTGTTTTTT. Its translation: CASSFAGQGFEKLFF.